What follows are 28 T cell receptor beta chains derived from one specimen sequenced in a study of T-cell reconstitution after alpha-beta-depleted transplantation in children. Construction of the TCRbeta library involved unique molecular identifiers. TCRdb fed the PCR reads into MiXCR, producing one record per CDR3 protein. The sample includes some 340,000 distinct CDR3 sequences, about a tenth of them seen just once. The sequenced sample was PBMCs from the stem cell graft donor, obtained from the stem cell graft. The receptors stem from a human donor who donated a stem cell graft to a child with acute lymphoblastic leukemia.

Comments on this clonotype: The missing conserved phenylalanine or tryptophan at the end of this CDR3 makes a read error likely. This chain joins TRBV10-3 and TRBJ2-7, with TRBD1 identical over 7 bases. Germline loops: CDR1 ENHRY, CDR2 SYGVKD. The CDR3 covers 13 residues. V was pared by 7 bases and J by 0 bases, with 3 bases of the junction left unmatched. The chain's CDR3 is CAIKGDSSYEQYL. In DNA, the CDR3 is TGTGCCATCAAAGGGGACAGCTCCTACGAGCAGTACTTG.

This clonotype was counted many times. The chain links TRBV20-1 to TRBJ1-6, with D possibly being TRBD1 (5 bases). Looked up from germline, CDR1 is DFQATT and CDR2 is SNEGSKA (reference sequence). This CDR3 contains 16 residues. V lost 3 bases, J lost 4 bases, and 16 bases lay in between. The CDR3 region has the DNA TGCAGTGCTAGGACCACCGGGCGGGGGTATAATTCACCCCTCCACTTT. Translation: CSARTTGRGYNSPLHF.

The chain combines TRBV7-9 with TRBJ1-1, with D possibly matching TRBD1 (5 bases). CDR3 length: 15 residues. CDR1 SEHNR and CDR2 FQNEAQ come from the germline V gene (reference sequence). Trimming cost V 4 bases and J 5 bases, with 17 bases left between them. The CDR3 region is CASSSITGGTTEAFF. CDR3 sequence (DNA): TGTGCCAGCAGCTCGATCACTGGGGGAACGACTGAAGCTTTCTTT. The variable domain in full, with the rest retrieved from reference TRBV7-9 and TRBJ1-1, is DTGVSQNPRHKITKRGQNVTFRCDPISEHNRLYWYRQTLGQGPEFLTYFQNEAQLEKSRLLSDRFSAERPKGSFSTLEIQRTEQGDSAMYLCASSSITGGTTEAFFGQGTRLTVV.

Many counts were recorded for this clonotype. The chain recombines TRBV7-3 with TRBJ2-2; no reliable D call. Germline V lookup: CDR1 SGHTA, CDR2 FQGTGA. V lost 6 bases and J lost 1, with 12 bases in between. This CDR3 contains 15 residues. CDR3 bases: TGTGCCAGCAGTCCGGCCCCGATGAACACCGGGGAGCTGTTTTTT. Translated: CASSPAPMNTGELFF. Supplemented by reference TRBV7-3 and TRBJ2-2, the full variable domain reads GAGVSQTPSNKVTEKGKYVELRCDPISGHTALYWYRQSLGQGPEFLIYFQGTGAADDSGLPNDRFFAVRPEGSVSTLKIQRTERGDSAVYLCASSPAPMNTGELFFGEGSRLTVL.

At least ten counts were recorded for this clonotype. The chain joins TRBV4-1 to TRBJ1-6; no clear D gene. CDR3 length: 13 amino acids. CDR1 and CDR2 from the germline V gene are MGHRA and YSYEKL. V shed 0 bases and J shed 10 bases, with 7 bases lying between them. CDR3 nucleotide sequence: TGCGCCAGCAGCCAAGAGAGCAACTCACCCCTCCACTTT. This codes for CASSQESNSPLHF.

This clonotype was picked up a small number of times. The genes are TRBV6-1 and TRBJ2-1, with a weak D call TRBD1 (6 bases). Germline CDR1 and CDR2: MNHNS and SASEGT. V gave up 5 bases and J gave up 2 bases, with 16 bases separating them. The CDR3 loop spans 16 amino acids. The CDR3 sequence is CASSPFTGTPYNEQFF. For the CDR3, the DNA is TGTGCCAGCAGTCCTTTTACCGGGACACCCTACAATGAGCAGTTCTTC.

This chain uses TRBV20-1 with TRBJ1-2; D is ambiguous. V was shortened by 3 bases and J by 7 bases, with 9 bases between the two germline ends. The CDR3 consists of 11 residues. Germline values: CDR1 DFQATT, CDR2 SNEGSKA (reference sequence). The CDR3, as DNA: TGCAGTGCTAGCGGCGTTGCTGGCTACACCTTC. It yields the protein CSASGVAGYTF.

This clonotype was recorded a few times. The chain recombines TRBV20-1 with TRBJ2-7, with D maybe TRBD2 (6 bases). The germline CDR1 and CDR2 sequences are DFQATT and SNEGSKA (reference sequence). The CDR3 spans 16 residues. Trimming pared 0 bases from V and 3 bases from J, leaving 18 bases between. Here the CDR3 reads CSARDPGVAAFYEQYF. The CDR3 DNA is TGCAGTGCTAGAGATCCGGGGGTGGCTGCCTTCTACGAGCAGTACTTC.

The chain combines TRBV6-2 or TRBV6-3 with TRBJ2-1; D is perhaps TRBD1 or TRBD2 (7 bases each). The CDR3 is 15 amino acids. Trimming took off 6 bases at V and 6 bases at J, with 18 bases between the two ends. Germline V gene lookup returns CDR1 MNHEY and CDR2 SVGEGT. This CDR3 is CASRDPGGGVNEQFF. CDR3 sequence (DNA): TGTGCCAGCAGGGACCCAGGGGGGGGGGTCAATGAGCAGTTCTTC.

The rearrangement links TRBV12-3 or TRBV12-4 to TRBJ1-2; a weak D match, TRBD1 (5 bases). V was clipped by 1 base and J by 8 bases, with 17 bases between them. This CDR3 is 15 amino acids long. CDR3 sequence: CASSLGLRGRGGYTF. In nucleotides, the CDR3 is TGTGCCAGCAGTTTAGGTCTCCGGGGGAGGGGCGGCTACACCTTC.

The J gene is TRBJ2-3, the V gene TRBV2; 9 bases match TRBD1. The CDR3 extends over 15 amino acids. The germline V gene encodes CDR1 SNHLY and CDR2 FYNNEI. V lost 6 bases, J lost 4 bases, and 8 bases stayed unmatched. The CDR3 sequence: CASRAGQGWADTQYF. DNA for the CDR3: TGTGCCAGCAGAGCCGGACAGGGGTGGGCAGATACGCAGTATTTT.

There are a few counts of this clonotype. The J gene is TRBJ2-1, the V gene TRBV7-9; maybe TRBD1 (6 bases). Germline assignment: CDR1 SEHNR and CDR2 FQNEAQ (reference sequence). Trimming pared 5 bases from V and 3 bases from J, leaving 11 bases between. The length of the CDR3 is 14 residues. The CDR3 DNA is TGTGCCAGCAGCATCCGGGACAACTACAATGAGCAGTTCTTC. Translation gives CASSIRDNYNEQFF. Supplemented by reference TRBV7-9 and TRBJ2-1, the full variable domain reads DTGVSQNPRHKITKRGQNVTFRCDPISEHNRLYWYRQTLGQGPEFLTYFQNEAQLEKSRLLSDRFSAERPKGSFSTLEIQRTEQGDSAMYLCASSIRDNYNEQFFGPGTRLTVL.

This CDR3 reads CATSMRDTQYF. The CDR3 DNA reads TGCGCCACCTCTATGAGGGATACGCAGTATTTT. V usage is TRBV10-2 and J usage is TRBJ2-3; D is uncertain. Germline CDR1 reads WSHSY; CDR2 reads SAAADI. Trimming stripped 10 bases from V and 6 bases from J, with 11 bases between. CDR3 length: 11 amino acids.

This clonotype was found a few times. The chain couples TRBV12-3 or TRBV12-4 to TRBJ2-7; TRBD2 matches at 7 bases. V was pared by 3 bases and J by 2 bases, with 10 bases of the junction left unmatched. This CDR3 has 16 residues. In nucleotides, the CDR3 is TGTGCCAGCAGTTTCCAGAAGCGGGAAGGTCCCTACGAGCAGTACTTC. This gives the protein CASSFQKREGPYEQYF.

This clonotype was seen repeatedly, ten times or more. V is TRBV7-9 and J is TRBJ2-7; TRBD1 matches at 11 bases. J gave up 1 base and V 5 bases, and 4 bases lay outside the gene matches. In germline, CDR1 is SEHNR, CDR2 FQNEAQ (reference sequence). CDR3 length: 15 residues. The CDR3 spells CASSRGQGVSYEQYF. In nucleotides, the CDR3 is TGTGCCAGCAGCCGGGGACAGGGGGTTTCCTACGAGCAGTACTTC. Looking up the rest from reference TRBV7-9 and TRBJ2-7 gives the full variable domain: DTGVSQNPRHKITKRGQNVTFRCDPISEHNRLYWYRQTLGQGPEFLTYFQNEAQLEKSRLLSDRFSAERPKGSFSTLEIQRTEQGDSAMYLCASSRGQGVSYEQYFGPGTRLTVT.

CDR3 in amino acids: CASSPPDPAYEQYF. CDR3 nucleotides: TGCGCCAGCAGCCCTCCGGACCCAGCCTACGAGCAGTACTTC. The chain employs TRBV5-1 and TRBJ2-7; D unclear. V was clipped by 4 bases and J by 2 bases, with 13 bases between them. The germline gives CDR1 SGHRS, CDR2 YFSETQ. The CDR3 is 14 amino acids.

The rearrangement links TRBV7-9 to TRBJ2-1; the match to TRBD1 covers 7 bases. Germline V CDR1 and CDR2: SEHNR, FQNEAQ (reference sequence). This CDR3 has 16 amino acids. Trimming removed 3 bases from V and 5 bases from J; junction bases left unmatched: 10. CDR3 region: CASSFSLRGQNNEQFF. The CDR3 nucleotides read TGTGCCAGCAGCTTTAGTCTCCGGGGACAGAACAATGAGCAGTTCTTC.

There are a few counts of this clonotype. V and J are TRBV29-1 and TRBJ2-1, with 7 bases that match TRBD1. Trimming cost V 5 bases and J 3 bases; bases outside gene matches: 13. The CDR3 covers 16 residues. Germline V gives CDR1 SQVTM, CDR2 ANQGSEA. The CDR3 DNA reads as TGCAGCGTTCACGATACAGGGGATGTGCGCTACAATGAGCAGTTCTTC. The encoded protein is CSVHDTGDVRYNEQFF.

This clonotype was detected many times. V is TRBV7-2 and J is TRBJ2-7; D ambiguous. The length of the CDR3 is 12 residues. V dropped 2 bases and J dropped 6 bases, with 8 bases sitting between them. Germline V gene lookup returns CDR1 SGHTA and CDR2 FQGNSA. The CDR3 here is CASSLTVGEQYF. In DNA, the CDR3 is TGTGCCAGCAGCTTAACGGTGGGCGAGCAGTACTTC.

The rearrangement joins TRBV12-3 or TRBV12-4 to TRBJ2-7; tentatively, D is TRBD1 (5 bases). The CDR3 is 16 amino acids. With 2 bases removed from V and 4 bases from J, the gap between germline ends came to 18 bases. The CDR3 protein is CASSLSSWGVGYEQYF. CDR3 nucleotide sequence: TGTGCCAGCAGTTTATCTTCCTGGGGCGTTGGGTACGAGCAGTACTTC.

This clonotype has only a few counts. This chain uses TRBV15 with TRBJ1-5; D is unclear. V lost 11 bases, J lost 3 bases, and 17 bases lay in between. In germline, CDR1 is LNHNV, CDR2 YYDKDF (reference sequence). The CDR3 consists of 14 residues. As DNA, the CDR3 is TGTGCCCCTAACCTCCGGGGATACAATCAGCCCCAGCATTTT. This codes for CAPNLRGYNQPQHF.

The rearrangement links TRBV7-8 to TRBJ2-7; TRBD2 matches at 11 bases. In germline, CDR1 is SGHVS, CDR2 FQNEAQ. Trimming took 3 bases from V and 11 from J; bases not matched to a gene: 3. This CDR3 has 12 amino acids. The CDR3 nucleotides read TGTGCCAGCAGCTTCCATAGCGGGAGGGAGTACTTC. Protein sequence: CASSFHSGREYF. Looking up the rest from reference TRBV7-8 and TRBJ2-7 gives the full variable domain: GAGVSQSPRYKVAKRGQDVALRCDPISGHVSLFWYQQALGQGPEFLTYFQNEAQLDKSGLPSDRFFAERPEGSVSTLKIQRTQQEDSAVYLCASSFHSGREYFGPGTRLTVT.

To note about this clonotype: A junction boundary mismatches the germline segment, possibly from a read error. V usage is TRBV20-1 and J usage is TRBJ2-3; 8 nucleotides match TRBD2. Germline CDR1 is DFQATT and CDR2 is SNEGSKA (reference sequence). The CDR3 is made up of 15 amino acids. The CDR3 loop is CSARVLAGRADTRYF. The CDR3 bases are TGCAGTGCTAGAGTATTAGCGGGGAGGGCAGATACGCGGTATTTT.

The sample holds a few counts of this clonotype. The chain uses TRBV20-1 and TRBJ2-7, with 7 bases matching TRBD1. The length of the CDR3 is 13 residues. The germline V gene has CDR1 DFQATT and CDR2 SNEGSKA (reference sequence). V was pared by 6 bases and J by 2 bases, with 7 bases of the junction left unmatched. The CDR3 coding sequence is TGCAGTGCGGTCCTACAGGGGCCCTACGAGCAGTACTTC. Its protein product is CSAVLQGPYEQYF.

The chain couples TRBV7-3 to TRBJ2-3; possibly TRBD1 or TRBD2 for D (5 bases each). Germline CDR1 SGHTA, CDR2 FQGTGA. The CDR3 is 13 amino acids. V shed 5 bases and J shed 5 bases, with 11 bases lying between them. CDR3 region: CASSPLGEDTQYF. The DNA of the CDR3 is TGTGCCAGCAGCCCCCTGGGGGAAGATACGCAGTATTTT. The entire variable domain, with the rest obtained from reference TRBV7-3 and TRBJ2-3, is as follows: GAGVSQTPSNKVTEKGKYVELRCDPISGHTALYWYRQSLGQGPEFLIYFQGTGAADDSGLPNDRFFAVRPEGSVSTLKIQRTERGDSAVYLCASSPLGEDTQYFGPGTRLTVL.

Written as DNA, the CDR3 is TGTGCCAGCAGCTTAGGGCCCAGGGGGACCCATAGCACAGATACGCAGTATTTT. Amino acids: CASSLGPRGTHSTDTQYF. The V gene is TRBV7-2, the J gene TRBJ2-3, with 7 bases lining up with TRBD1. Germline V lookup: CDR1 SGHTA, CDR2 FQGNSA. Unmatched junction bases numbered 10, after V lost 1 base and J lost 0 bases. This CDR3 spans 18 amino acids.

There are a few counts of this clonotype. The chain is built from TRBV5-1 and TRBJ1-6, with D unclear. From germline, CDR1 is SGHRS and CDR2 YFSETQ. V was trimmed by 3 bases and J by 7 bases, leaving 17 bases between them. The CDR3 contains 16 residues. Here the CDR3 DNA reads TGCGCCAGCAGCTATGAACCCCCGGGTGAAAATTCACCCCTCCACTTT. It specifies CASSYEPPGENSPLHF. Variable domain in full (rest from reference TRBV5-1 and TRBJ1-6): KAGVTQTPRYLIKTRGQQVTLSCSPISGHRSVSWYQQTPGQGLQFLFEYFSETQRNKGNFPGRFSGRQFSNSRSEMNVSTLELGDSALYLCASSYEPPGENSPLHFGNGTRLTVT.

This clonotype was seen a few times. CDR3 bases: TGTGCCAGCAGCTTAGAGGCTTCTCCCCGCCTGAACACCGGGGAGCTGTTTTTT. Translated: CASSLEASPRLNTGELFF. The gene calls are TRBV11-2 and TRBJ2-2; no firm D call. V lost 0 bases and J 1 base, leaving 15 bases between the germline ends. CDR3 size: 18 residues. The germline gives CDR1 SGHAT, CDR2 FQNNGV.